This TCR beta chain derives from a study of patients and donors after allogeneic stem cell transplantation. CDR1 is MNHNS and CDR2 is SASEGT in the germline V gene. Trimming took off 2 bases at V and 9 bases at J, with 11 bases between the two ends. The CDR3 consists of 13 residues. A single record per CDR3 protein comes from TCRdb applying MiXCR to the RT-PCR reads. The table lists some 960,000 distinct CDR3 sequences, about 20% of them singletons. A few counts support this clonotype. The sample consisted of blood, either unsorted or a sorted T cell fraction (not recorded which). The origin of this receptor is a human donor who was either an allogeneic HSCT recipient or a stem cell or donor lymphocyte infusion donor (not recorded which). It is not recorded whose cells these are; they may come from a transplant donor. The rearrangement uses TRBV6-1 and TRBJ1-5, with D uncertain. The CDR3 nucleotides are TGTGCCAGCAGTGAAATAAAGGGAGGGCCCCAGCATTTT. Translated, it gives CASSEIKGGPQHF.